This TCR beta chain came from a study of blood T cell repertoires in COVID-19. Study background: Donors in the United States, Italy and Spain gave samples during acute or convalescent COVID-19. Nucleic acid was either cDNA or gDNA, and it came from T cells, B-cell-depleted T cells, or PBMCs.

Original processing methods: Amplification from reference gene primers served as the basis for estimated nucleated cell counts. The method was immunoSEQ multiplex PCR; TCRdb's version includes in-frame clones alone and lacks a portion of them. Clonal size and the V and J genes are those of that table, whereas D and trimming came from the DNA. The sample consists of more than 150,000 clones, 75% to 90% of them appearing once. The source is a man in his forties with acute or convalescent COVID-19. The sequenced material came from peripheral blood.

CDR3 amino acids: CASSQVGGESGQYF. Written as DNA, the CDR3 is TGTGCCAGCAGCCAGGTCGGAGGGGAATCTGGGCAGTACTTC. The rearrangement joins TRBV3-1 (or the pseudogene TRBV3-2) to TRBJ2-7; D is perhaps TRBD2 (6 bases). The germline gives CDR1 LGHDT, CDR2 YNNKEL (reference sequence). The CDR3 spans 14 residues. Trimming stripped 3 bases from V and 9 bases from J, with 18 bases between.